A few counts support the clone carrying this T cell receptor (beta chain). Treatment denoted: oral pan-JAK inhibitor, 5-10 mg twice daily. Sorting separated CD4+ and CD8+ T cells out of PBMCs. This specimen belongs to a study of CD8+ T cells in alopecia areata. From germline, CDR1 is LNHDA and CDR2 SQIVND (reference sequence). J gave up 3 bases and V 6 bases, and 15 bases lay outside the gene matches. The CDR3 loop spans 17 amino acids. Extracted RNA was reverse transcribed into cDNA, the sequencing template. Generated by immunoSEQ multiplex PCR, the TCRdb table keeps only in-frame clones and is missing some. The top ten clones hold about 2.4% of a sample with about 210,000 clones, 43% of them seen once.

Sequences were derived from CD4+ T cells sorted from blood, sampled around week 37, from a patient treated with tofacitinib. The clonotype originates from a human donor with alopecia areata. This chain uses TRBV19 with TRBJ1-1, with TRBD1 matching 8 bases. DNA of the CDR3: TGTGCCAGTAGACGACCGGGACAGGTTATGTCAGACACTGAAGCTTTCTTT. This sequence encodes CASRRPGQVMSDTEAFF.